Presented here are 10 T cell receptor beta chains from one specimen sequenced in a study of cytomegalovirus exposure and HLA in healthy donors. TCRdb keeps only in-frame clones here, not all; method: immunoSEQ multiplex PCR. Of 150,000 or so clones in the sample, 75% to 90% were seen once. Sample: PBMCs. The origin of the receptors is a man in his late teens or twenties in good health and CMV-seropositive.

The chain is built from TRBV7-3 and TRBJ1-6, with TRBD1 identical over 8 bases. In germline, CDR1 is SGHTA, CDR2 FQGTGA. J lost 9 bases, V lost 2 bases, and 3 bases had no gene match. This CDR3 has 14 residues. In DNA form, the CDR3 reads TGTGCCAGCAGCTTACAGGGGGCGGTTTCACCCCTCCACTTT. Translated, it gives CASSLQGAVSPLHF.

The chain recombines TRBV11-2 with TRBJ1-1, with 8 bases that match TRBD1. CDR1 SGHAT and CDR2 FQNNGV come from the germline V gene. CDR3 size: 14 residues. J lost 0 bases, V lost 5 bases, and 2 bases had no gene match. CDR3 amino acids: CASSPTGVNTEAFF. In DNA form, the CDR3 reads TGTGCCAGCAGCCCGACAGGGGTGAACACTGAAGCTTTCTTT.

The chain employs TRBV11-2 and TRBJ2-2; TRBD2 aligns across 11 bases. From germline, CDR1 is SGHAT and CDR2 FQNNGV. The CDR3 covers 18 residues. J lost 4 bases, V lost 0 bases, and 7 bases had no gene match. CDR3 protein: CASSLEEGTSGFTGELFF. Written as DNA, the CDR3 is TGTGCCAGCAGCTTAGAGGAAGGGACTAGCGGATTCACCGGGGAGCTGTTTTTT. Full variable domain (missing parts from reference TRBV11-2 and TRBJ2-2): EAGVAQSPRYKIIEKRQSVAFWCNPISGHATLYWYQQILGQGPKLLIQFQNNGVVDDSQLPKDRFSAERLKGVDSTLKIQPAKLEDSAVYLCASSLEEGTSGFTGELFFGEGSRLTVL.

V usage is TRBV5-4 and J usage is TRBJ2-7, with 7 bases aligning to TRBD1. Trimming removed 4 bases from V and 0 bases from J; junction bases left unmatched: 10. Germline V gives CDR1 SGHNT, CDR2 YYREEE (reference sequence). CDR3 size: 16 residues. In nucleotides, the CDR3 is TGTGCCAGCAGCAGAGGACAGGACGCCCTCTCCTACGAGCAGTACTTC. Its protein product is CASSRGQDALSYEQYF. Full variable domain (remainder filled in from reference TRBV5-4 and TRBJ2-7): ETGVTQSPTHLIKTRGQQVTLRCSSQSGHNTVSWYQQALGQGPQFIFQYYREEENGRGNFPPRFSGLQFPNYSSELNVNALELDDSALYLCASSRGQDALSYEQYFGPGTRLTVT.

The CDR3 sequence is CASSIGAGASTGELFF. Written as DNA, the CDR3 is TGTGCCAGTAGTATAGGGGCGGGGGCGAGCACCGGGGAGCTGTTTTTT. This chain joins TRBV19 and TRBJ2-2, with D possibly matching TRBD2 (7 bases). The CDR3 extends over 16 amino acids. V was clipped by 1 base and J by 4 bases, with 13 bases between them. CDR1 and CDR2 (germline): LNHDA, SQIVND (reference sequence).

The rearrangement uses TRBV7-2 and TRBJ1-2, with D possibly being TRBD1 (5 bases). The CDR3 loop spans 15 amino acids. Germline V gene sequence: CDR1 SGHTA, CDR2 FQGNSA. V was clipped by 0 bases and J by 4 bases, with 12 bases between them. Written as DNA, the CDR3 is TGTGCCAGCAGCTTAGCGCTAACGGGGGGCTATGGCTACACCTTC. Its protein product is CASSLALTGGYGYTF.

The genes are TRBV7-2 and TRBJ1-2; 10 nucleotides line up with TRBD1. This CDR3 is 16 amino acids long. Germline CDR1 is SGHTA and CDR2 is FQGNSA. J lost 4 bases, V lost 1 base, and 6 bases had no gene match. The CDR3 sequence is CASSLVGTGEGYGYTF. The CDR3 bases are TGTGCCAGCAGCTTAGTGGGGACAGGGGAGGGCTATGGCTACACCTTC. The whole variable domain, remainder taken from reference TRBV7-2 and TRBJ1-2, is GAGVSQSPSNKVTEKGKDVELRCDPISGHTALYWYRQSLGQGLEFLIYFQGNSAPDKSGLPSDRFSAERTGGSVSTLTIQRTQQEDSAVYLCASSLVGTGEGYGYTFGSGTRLTVV.

This chain joins TRBV2 and TRBJ2-1; D is possibly TRBD1 (6 bases). The V gene lost 2 bases and the J gene lost 9 bases, with 17 bases spanning the gap. Germline-derived CDR1 and CDR2 are SNHLY and FYNNEI. This CDR3 is built from 15 residues. DNA for the CDR3: TGTGCCAGCAGTGAAAGGGGGAGTGGCCCGGGTGAGCAGTTCTTC. Residues: CASSERGSGPGEQFF.

The chain joins TRBV7-3 to TRBJ1-2; D might be TRBD1 (6 bases). Germline loops: CDR1 SGHTA, CDR2 FQGTGA. The CDR3 totals 15 residues. The V end was cut by 5 bases, the J end by 4 bases, with 17 bases between. CDR3 in amino acids: CASSPQRGGLYGYTF. The CDR3 region has the DNA TGTGCCAGCAGCCCCCAGAGGGGGGGTCTCTATGGCTACACCTTC.

The chain is built from TRBV7-3 and TRBJ2-7; TRBD2 matches at 7 bases. Germline lookup yields CDR1 SGHTA and CDR2 FQGTGA. V gave up 0 bases and J gave up 6 bases; unmatched junction bases: 5. The CDR3 has 14 residues. In DNA form, the CDR3 reads TGTGCCAGCAGCTTAACCCGGACTAGTCGCGAGCAGTACTTC. It encodes CASSLTRTSREQYF.